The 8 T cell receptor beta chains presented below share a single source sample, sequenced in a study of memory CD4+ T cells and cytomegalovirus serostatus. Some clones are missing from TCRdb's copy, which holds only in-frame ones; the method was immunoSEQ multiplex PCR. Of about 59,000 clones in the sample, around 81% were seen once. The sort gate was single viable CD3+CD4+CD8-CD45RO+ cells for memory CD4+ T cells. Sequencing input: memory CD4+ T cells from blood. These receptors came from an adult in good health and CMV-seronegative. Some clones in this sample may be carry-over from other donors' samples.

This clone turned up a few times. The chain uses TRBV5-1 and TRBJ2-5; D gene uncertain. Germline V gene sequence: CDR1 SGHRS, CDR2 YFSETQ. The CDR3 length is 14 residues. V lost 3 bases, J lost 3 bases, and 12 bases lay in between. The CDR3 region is CASSSVVQKETQYF. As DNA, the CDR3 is TGCGCCAGCAGCTCGGTCGTGCAAAAAGAGACCCAGTACTTC.

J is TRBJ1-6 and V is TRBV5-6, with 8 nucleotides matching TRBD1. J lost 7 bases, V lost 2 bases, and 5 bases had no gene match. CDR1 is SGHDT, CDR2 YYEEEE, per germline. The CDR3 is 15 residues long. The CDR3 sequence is CASSLVGTGNSPLHF. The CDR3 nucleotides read TGTGCCAGCAGCTTAGTGGGGACAGGCAATTCACCCCTCCACTTT.

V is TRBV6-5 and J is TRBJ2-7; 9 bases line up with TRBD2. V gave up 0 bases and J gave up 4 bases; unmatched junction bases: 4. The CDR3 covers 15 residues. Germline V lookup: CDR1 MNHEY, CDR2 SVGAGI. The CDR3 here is CASSYSPSGGYEQYF. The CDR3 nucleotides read TGTGCCAGCAGTTACTCTCCCAGCGGGGGGTACGAGCAGTACTTC.

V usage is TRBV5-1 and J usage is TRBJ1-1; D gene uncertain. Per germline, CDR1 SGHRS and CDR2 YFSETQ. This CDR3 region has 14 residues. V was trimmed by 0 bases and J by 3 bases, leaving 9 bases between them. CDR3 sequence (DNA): TGCGCCAGCAGCTTGGGGGCAGGAGACACTGAAGCTTTCTTT. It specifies CASSLGAGDTEAFF.

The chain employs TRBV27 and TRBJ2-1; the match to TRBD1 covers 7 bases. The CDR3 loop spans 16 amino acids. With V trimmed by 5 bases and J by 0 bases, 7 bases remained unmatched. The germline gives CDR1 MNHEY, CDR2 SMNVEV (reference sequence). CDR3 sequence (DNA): TGTGCCAGCAGTGTCCGAGGGGGCTTCTCCTACAATGAGCAGTTCTTC. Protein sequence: CASSVRGGFSYNEQFF.

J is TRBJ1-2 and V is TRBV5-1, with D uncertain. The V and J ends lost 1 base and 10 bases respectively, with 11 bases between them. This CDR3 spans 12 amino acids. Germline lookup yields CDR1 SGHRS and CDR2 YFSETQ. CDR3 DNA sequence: TGCGCCAGCAGCTTGCCCCCAGGAGACTACACCTTC. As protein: CASSLPPGDYTF.

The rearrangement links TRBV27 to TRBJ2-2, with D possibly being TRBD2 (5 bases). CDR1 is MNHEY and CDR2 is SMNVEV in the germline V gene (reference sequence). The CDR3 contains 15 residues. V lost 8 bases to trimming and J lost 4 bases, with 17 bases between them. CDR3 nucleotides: TGTGCCAGCCAACCCGGGGAAGCGTCCACCGGGGAGCTGTTTTTT. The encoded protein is CASQPGEASTGELFF.

CDR3 region: CASSLSTGLSYEQYF. The CDR3 nucleotides read TGTGCCAGCAGTTTGTCGACAGGTCTTTCCTACGAGCAGTACTTC. The rearrangement links TRBV27 to TRBJ2-7; a weak D match, TRBD1 (6 bases). The germline V gene has CDR1 MNHEY and CDR2 SMNVEV (reference sequence). V lost 3 bases, J lost 1 base, and 13 bases lay in between. This CDR3 has 15 residues.